This T cell receptor (beta chain) derives from a study of blood T cell repertoires in COVID-19. Methods used by the authors: The authors estimated nucleated cell counts from reference gene primer amplification. TCRdb's table, derived via immunoSEQ multiplex PCR, lists solely in-frame clones and lacks some. D and trimming were read from the DNA, whereas the V and J calls and clone size are those reported in that table. This sample has some 120,000 clones, with 85% to 90% found just once. V lost 3 bases, J lost 1 base, and 16 bases lay in between. This CDR3 contains 16 residues. Germline CDR1 is ENHRY and CDR2 is SYGVKD.

V is TRBV10-3 and J is TRBJ2-7; possible D gene TRBD2, 6 bases. The source of this sequence is a human donor in a cohort sampled during active COVID-19. The sample comprised peripheral blood. The CDR3 here is CAISDLGGTLSYEQYF. Here the CDR3 DNA reads TGTGCCATCAGTGACCTCGGCGGGACCCTATCCTACGAGCAGTACTTC.